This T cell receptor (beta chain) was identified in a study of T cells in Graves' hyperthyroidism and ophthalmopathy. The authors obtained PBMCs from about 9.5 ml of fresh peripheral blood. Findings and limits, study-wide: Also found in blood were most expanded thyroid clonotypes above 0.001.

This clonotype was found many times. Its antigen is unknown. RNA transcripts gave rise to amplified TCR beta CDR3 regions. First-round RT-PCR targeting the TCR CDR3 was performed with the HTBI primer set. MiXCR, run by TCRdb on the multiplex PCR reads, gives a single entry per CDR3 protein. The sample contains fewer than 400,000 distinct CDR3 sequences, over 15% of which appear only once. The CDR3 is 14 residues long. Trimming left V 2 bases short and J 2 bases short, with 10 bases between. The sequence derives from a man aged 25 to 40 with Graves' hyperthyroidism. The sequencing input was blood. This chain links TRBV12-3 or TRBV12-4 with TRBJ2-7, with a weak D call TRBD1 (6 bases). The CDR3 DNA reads TGTGCCAGCAGTTTAAGTGGACAGCCCTACGAGCAGTACTTC. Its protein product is CASSLSGQPYEQYF.